Listed below are T cell receptor beta chains from one sample, sequenced in a study of T cells in Graves' hyperthyroidism and ophthalmopathy. TCRdb re-derived calls from the multiplex PCR reads in MiXCR, one entry per CDR3 protein. The data hold a few hundred thousand distinct CDR3 sequences, with about a sixth observed a single time. Specimen: blood. The receptors were sampled from a woman between 35 and 50 years old with Graves' ophthalmopathy. Both conserved end residues are part of each CDR3. The D gene is left open where the match is weak. Not every row has a clone size; where given, it reads once, few, many or a size class.

clone size,J gene,D gene,V gene,CDR3 protein,CDR3 DNA
many,TRBJ2-7,NA,TRBV3-1,CASSQLGSYEQYF,TGTGCCAGCAGCCAACTGGGCTCCTACGAGCAGTACTTC
many,TRBJ2-3,NA,TRBV6-1,CASSEAYGSTDTQYF,TGTGCCAGCAGTGAAGCGTATGGCAGCACAGATACGCAGTATTTT
NA,TRBJ1-5,NA,TRBV12-3/TRBV12-4,CASSTRVNQPQHF,TGTGCCAGCAGCACCAGGGTCAATCAGCCCCAGCATTTT
NA,TRBJ2-5,NA,TRBV18,CASSPTGTFEETQYF,TGTGCCAGCTCACCAACCGGGACTTTTGAAGAGACCCAGTACTTC
NA,TRBJ2-1,TRBD1,TRBV30,CARGTGGDYNEQFF,TGTGCCCGAGGGACAGGGGGCGACTACAATGAGCAGTTCTTC
NA,TRBJ2-3,NA,TRBV6-5,CASSYRFGDTQYF,TGTGCCAGCAGTTACAGGTTCGGTGATACGCAGTATTTT
many,TRBJ2-3,TRBD1,TRBV5-1,CASSSSDRGHTQYF,TGCGCCAGCAGCAGCTCGGACAGGGGGCATACGCAGTATTTT
few,TRBJ1-1,NA,TRBV27,CASKMDSLNTEAFF,TGTGCCAGCAAGATGGACAGCCTGAACACTGAAGCTTTCTTT
many,TRBJ1-2,NA,TRBV3-1,CASSPRTDPNYGYTF,TGTGCCAGCAGCCCGAGGACAGACCCTAACTATGGCTACACCTTC
NA,TRBJ1-1,NA,TRBV4-1,CASSQVATEAFF,TGCGCCAGCAGCCAAGTGGCCACAGAAGCTTTCTTT
many,TRBJ1-2,NA,TRBV6-1,CASSEAGNLGGYTF,TGTGCCAGCAGTGAAGCGGGGAATCTAGGCGGCTACACCTTC
few,TRBJ2-7,NA,TRBV28,CASSDLPQGPSYEQYF,TGTGCCAGCAGTGACCTGCCCCAGGGTCCCTCCTACGAGCAGTACTTC
many,TRBJ2-1,NA,TRBV7-2,CASSWLGAGQFF,TGTGCCAGCAGCTGGCTTGGGGCCGGGCAGTTCTTC
NA,TRBJ2-3,TRBD1,TRBV6-9,CASSYGDRGLTDTQYF,TGTGCCAGCAGTTACGGGGACAGGGGGCTCACAGATACGCAGTATTTT
few,TRBJ1-3,NA,TRBV12-3/TRBV12-4,CASSFRVYSGNTIYF,TGTGCCAGCAGTTTTAGGGTCTACTCTGGAAACACCATATATTTT
NA,TRBJ1-2,NA,TRBV29-1,CSVAEWDVPDGYTF,TGCAGCGTTGCCGAGTGGGACGTCCCGGATGGCTACACCTTC
NA,TRBJ2-2,NA,TRBV24-1,CATRPGTTNTGELFF,TGTGCCACCAGACCCGGGACAACGAACACCGGGGAGCTGTTTTTT
many,TRBJ2-7,NA,TRBV28,CASSFDGFYEQYF,TGTGCCAGCAGTTTCGACGGGTTCTACGAGCAGTACTTC
many,TRBJ1-5,NA,TRBV12-5,CASALQGYSNQPQHF,TGTGCTAGTGCCCTGCAAGGTTATAGCAATCAGCCCCAGCATTTT
NA,TRBJ2-7,NA,TRBV27,CASSIKRDTYEQYF,TGTGCCAGCAGTATTAAGCGGGACACCTACGAGCAGTACTTC
NA,TRBJ2-4,TRBD2,TRBV12-3/TRBV12-4,CASSLLAGAPKNIQYF,TGTGCCAGCAGTCTTCTTGCGGGAGCCCCCAAAAACATTCAGTACTTC
NA,TRBJ2-3,NA,TRBV7-3,CASSLDITGTSTDTQYF,TGTGCCAGCAGCTTAGATATTACCGGGACTTCCACAGATACGCAGTATTTT
many,TRBJ2-7,TRBD1,TRBV2,CASSQGAYEQYF,TGTGCCAGCAGCCAGGGGGCCTACGAGCAGTACTTC
NA,TRBJ2-7,NA,TRBV19,CASSNRAASSYEQYF,TGTGCCAGTAGTAACAGGGCAGCTTCCTCCTACGAGCAGTACTTC
many,TRBJ1-6,TRBD1,TRBV18,CASSRDRSSPLHF,TGTGCCAGCTCACGGGACAGGTCTTCACCCCTCCACTTT
once,TRBJ2-6,TRBD2,TRBV20-1,CSARAGAGANVLTF,TGCAGTGCTAGGGCGGGGGCTGGGGCCAACGTCCTGACTTTC
many,TRBJ2-1,NA,TRBV19,CASSTRPSGTEGGEQFF,TGTGCCAGTAGTACCCGCCCCTCCGGGACCGAAGGCGGTGAGCAGTTCTTC
many,TRBJ2-7,NA,TRBV2,CASSAGRYEQYF,TGTGCCAGCAGTGCGGGAAGGTACGAGCAGTACTTC
many,TRBJ1-5,NA,TRBV12-3/TRBV12-4,CASSRRDNQPQHF,TGTGCCAGCAGCCGCAGGGATAATCAGCCCCAGCATTTT
few,TRBJ1-5,NA,TRBV6-1,CASIRDFSNQPQHF,TGTGCCAGTATCAGGGATTTCAGCAATCAGCCCCAGCATTTT
NA,TRBJ1-1,NA,TRBV19,CASSTPAEAFF,TGTGCCAGTAGTACCCCCGCCGAAGCTTTCTTT
NA,TRBJ2-1,TRBD2,TRBV7-9,CASSFKRGPENNEQFF,TGTGCCAGCAGCTTTAAGCGGGGGCCCGAAAACAATGAGCAGTTCTTC
many,TRBJ2-7,TRBD1,TRBV4-2,CASSHPGQEDYEQYF,TGTGCCAGCAGCCATCCGGGACAGGAAGACTACGAGCAGTACTTC
many,TRBJ2-2,TRBD1,TRBV28,CASPPAGDRGRRYTGELFF,TGTGCCAGTCCCCCCGCGGGGGACAGGGGGCGAAGGTACACCGGGGAGCTGTTTTTT
many,TRBJ2-1,TRBD2,TRBV3-1,CASSQGLAELYNEQFF,TGTGCCAGCAGCCAAGGACTAGCAGAACTTTACAATGAGCAGTTCTTC
NA,TRBJ2-7,TRBD2,TRBV5-1,CASRSSGSYEQYF,TGCGCCAGCAGATCTAGCGGGAGTTACGAGCAGTACTTC
many,TRBJ2-7,TRBD1,TRBV6-1,CASSGQGVYEQYF,TGTGCCAGCTCGGGACAGGGGGTATACGAGCAGTACTTC